The source of this T cell receptor beta chain is a study of CD8 T cells in ankylosing spondylitis. The V gene's germline CDR1 is SEHNR and CDR2 FQNEAQ (reference sequence). V was shortened by 4 bases and J by 4 bases, with 8 bases between the two germline ends. The CDR3 length is 13 residues. The TCR beta libraries were generated through quantitative 5'-RACE incorporating molecular barcodes. TCRdb processed the 5' RACE reads anew with MiXCR; each CDR3 protein has one entry. The data contain fewer than 250,000 distinct CDR3 sequences, roughly 10% of them seen just once; the ten biggest clones take up less than 3%. Study findings and constraints: Some of these motif variants have turned up before, in reports on reactive arthritis synovial fluid and blood. It appeared that ankylosing spondylitis blood was characterized by a TCR beta motif of roughly 8 highly homologous variants. Matched ankylosing spondylitis synovial fluid reportedly contained a significantly enriched population of disease-linked clones.

This clonotype was recorded a few times. Its antigen is still unknown. Source material: blood, either unsorted or a sorted T cell fraction (not recorded which). The chain is built from TRBV7-9 and TRBJ1-3, with D unresolved. The origin of this receptor is a male donor with ankylosing spondylitis or in good health (not recorded which). The CDR3 protein is CASSSAQGNTIYF. The CDR3 DNA reads TGTGCCAGCAGCTCCGCCCAAGGAAACACCATATATTTT.